This TCR beta chain was identified in a study of early T cells in non-severe SARS-CoV-2 infection. Looking at the study overall: Unsorted whole blood bulk RNA was sequenced, with unpaired chains. Notes on the study in general: Private and CD4 specificities were missed by VDJdb matching, which favored anti-spike CD8 responses.

cDNA molecules, individually, were tagged with unique molecular identifiers. Each CDR3 protein is one row after TCRdb ran MiXCR on the 5' RACE reads. The sample lists tens of thousands of distinct CDR3 sequences, roughly an eighth occurring once. This clonotype was seen a handful of times. Its antigen is unidentified. Germline loops: CDR1 SQVTM, CDR2 ANQGSEA. The germline V and J ends were trimmed by 4 bases and 6 bases, with 11 bases remaining between them. This CDR3 region has 12 residues. The rearrangement links TRBV29-1 to TRBJ2-3, with D unclear. Specimen: whole blood. This receptor was taken from an adult who was a healthcare worker with PCR-confirmed SARS-CoV-2 infection or an uninfected control (not recorded which). CDR3 nucleotide sequence: TGCAGCGTTGCCAAAAGTTCGGATACGCAGTATTTT. It is translated as CSVAKSSDTQYF.